This T cell receptor (beta chain) emerged from a study of blood T cell repertoires in COVID-19. On the study more broadly: T cells, B-cell-depleted T cells, or PBMCs supplied cDNA or gDNA.

As handled by the study authors: Researchers report that nucleated cell counts were estimated from reference gene primer amplification. The method was immunoSEQ multiplex PCR; TCRdb's version includes in-frame clones alone and lacks a portion of them. V, J and clone size are taken as reported in that table, and D and trimming were inferred from the DNA itself. In the table there are roughly 400,000 clones, about 86% of which are singletons. The study assigned cohorts using participant-reported clinical history. Recovered participants had two consecutive negative NP/OP PCR tests, healthcare professional clearance, or symptom resolution. The TCR originated in a woman aged 50 to 65 who had recovered from COVID-19. The sample taken for sequencing was PBMCs or T cells enriched from blood (not recorded which).

The CDR3 sequence is CASSPTGGGSYEQYF. CDR3 DNA: TGCGCCAGCAGCCCTACAGGGGGAGGGTCCTACGAGCAGTACTTC. This chain links TRBV4-3 with TRBJ2-7, with D possibly matching TRBD1 (8 bases). Germline loops: CDR1 LGHNA, CDR2 YSLEER. CDR3 length: 15 residues. Deletions cut 4 bases from V and 1 base from J, with 14 bases between.